This entry is about one TCR beta chain. Its matching antigen is unknown. Researchers ran the PCR with 60 Vbeta and 13 Jbeta primers. Sequenced by immunoSEQ multiplex PCR; TCRdb stores in-frame clones only, minus some. The sample consists of nearly 110,000 clones, 75% of them appearing once. Trimming stripped 0 bases from V and 1 base from J, with 10 bases between. Germline loops: CDR1 SGHKS, CDR2 YYEKEE (reference sequence). The CDR3 loop spans 16 amino acids. The data derive from a study of cytomegalovirus exposure and HLA in healthy donors. Study-wide background: In an earlier analysis, around 100 million unique TCR beta sequences were found from 150 million to 200 million T cells. Findings and caveats of the study: Later analysis suggested most CMV-associated TCR beta chains were HLA-restricted. The likely origin of a cluster of highly shared sequence variants was a sequencing artifact.

Sequencing was done on a sample of PBMCs. The sequence was collected from a man between 40 and 49 years old in good health and CMV-seronegative. The chain recombines TRBV5-5 with TRBJ2-2, with D possibly matching TRBD1 (5 bases). CDR3 nucleotide sequence: TGTGCCAGCAGCTTGGAGGCAGGGATGAACACCGGGGAGCTGTTTTTT. Translation: CASSLEAGMNTGELFF.